This is a list of T cell receptor beta chains from one sample in a study of T cells after yellow fever vaccination. TCRdb fed the 5' RACE reads into MiXCR, producing one record per CDR3 protein. This table has 300,000 to 400,000 distinct CDR3 sequences, roughly 8.7% appearing once. This sample comprised PBMCs, obtained on the day of the first yellow fever vaccination. Receptors originate from a man between 18 and 29 years old who received the YFV17D yellow fever vaccine. Both conserved end residues are part of each CDR3. Each record gives: D gene, V gene, clone size, J gene, CDR3 DNA, CDR3 protein. A D gene is named only where the DNA matches it firmly. Where a row states a size, it is once, few, many or the class of an expanded clone; other rows omit it.

D: NA; V: TRBV29-1; size: NA; J: TRBJ2-5; DNA: TGCAGCGCCCGCCCGAGAAGAGAGACCCAGTACTTC; CDR3: CSARPRRETQYF
D: NA; V: TRBV7-2; size: many; J: TRBJ2-5; DNA: TGTGCCAGCAGCACGTACTCCGAAGAGACCCAGTACTTC; CDR3: CASSTYSEETQYF
D: NA; V: TRBV20-1; size: few; J: TRBJ1-2; DNA: TGCAGTGCTAGGCCCTACGAGGGGGGCTACACCTTC; CDR3: CSARPYEGGYTF
D: NA; V: TRBV7-9; size: few; J: TRBJ2-5; DNA: TGTGCCAGCACCCTGTGGCTGGGACACCAAGAGACCCAGTACTTC; CDR3: CASTLWLGHQETQYF
D: NA; V: TRBV12-3/TRBV12-4; size: many; J: TRBJ2-2; DNA: TGTGCCAGCACCTGGGGGGACGCGAACACCGGGGAGCTGTTTTTT; CDR3: CASTWGDANTGELFF
D: TRBD2; V: TRBV6-5; size: few; J: TRBJ2-3; DNA: TGTGCCAGCAGTTATATAGCGGGGGGGGACGATACGCAGTATTTT; CDR3: CASSYIAGGDDTQYF
D: NA; V: TRBV6-1; size: many; J: TRBJ1-2; DNA: TGTGCCGTTGCGAGGGGTGCAGCTAACTATGGCTACACCTTC; CDR3: CAVARGAANYGYTF
D: TRBD2; V: TRBV6-1; size: NA; J: TRBJ2-3; DNA: TGTGCCAGCACCCGCCCCGATAGCGGGGCTTCCACAGATACGCAGTATTTT; CDR3: CASTRPDSGASTDTQYF
D: NA; V: TRBV29-1; size: many; J: TRBJ1-1; DNA: TGCAGCGTCAGTAGGACAATCAACACTGAAGCTTTCTTT; CDR3: CSVSRTINTEAFF
D: NA; V: TRBV5-1; size: NA; J: TRBJ2-3; DNA: TGCGCCAGCAGCCCTTACAGGGAAAGTCAAACAGATACGCAGTATTTT; CDR3: CASSPYRESQTDTQYF
D: NA; V: TRBV7-8; size: few; J: TRBJ2-1; DNA: TGTGCCAGCAGCTTAGGGACGGTCCCAGGCTCCTACAATGAGCAGTTCTTC; CDR3: CASSLGTVPGSYNEQFF
D: NA; V: TRBV5-4; size: NA; J: TRBJ2-7; DNA: TGTGCCAGCAGCTTGGGCGCAGGACGGGCCCACGAGCAGTACTTC; CDR3: CASSLGAGRAHEQYF
D: NA; V: TRBV20-1; size: few; J: TRBJ1-6; DNA: TGCAGCGCCCCCTTAGCTAGTAATTCACCCCTCCACTTT; CDR3: CSAPLASNSPLHF
D: NA; V: TRBV2; size: few; J: TRBJ2-7; DNA: TGTGCCAGCAGGCAGGACGTATACGAGCAGTACTTC; CDR3: CASRQDVYEQYF
D: TRBD2; V: TRBV7-2; size: NA; J: TRBJ2-1; DNA: TGTGCCAGCAGCCCTAGCGGGGAGGGCTACAATGAGCAGTTCTTC; CDR3: CASSPSGEGYNEQFF
D: NA; V: TRBV7-6; size: many; J: TRBJ1-1; DNA: TGTGCCAGCAGCTTAATTAGAGAAAACACTGAAGCTTTCTTT; CDR3: CASSLIRENTEAFF
D: TRBD1; V: TRBV6-1; size: few; J: TRBJ1-1; DNA: TGTGCCAGCAGCGACAGGGGTGATAACACTGAAGCTTTCTTT; CDR3: CASSDRGDNTEAFF
D: TRBD1; V: TRBV5-4; size: NA; J: TRBJ1-1; DNA: TGTGCCAGCAGCTCCTGGGACAGGGCGAACACTGAAGCTTTCTTT; CDR3: CASSSWDRANTEAFF
D: NA; V: TRBV6-2/TRBV6-3; size: few; J: TRBJ2-2; DNA: TGTGCCAGCAGTTACTCCGGGACTGGGGCCGGGGAGCTGTTTTTT; CDR3: CASSYSGTGAGELFF
D: NA; V: TRBV5-4; size: NA; J: TRBJ2-5; DNA: TGTGCCAGCAGCCACAGAGTATGGGAGGAGACCCAGTACTTC; CDR3: CASSHRVWEETQYF
D: NA; V: TRBV6-6; size: few; J: TRBJ1-5; DNA: TGTGCCAGCAGCTCAGGGCCGAGTGGGTCCCAGCATTTT; CDR3: CASSSGPSGSQHF
D: NA; V: TRBV20-1; size: few; J: TRBJ2-1; DNA: TGCAGTGCTAGCAGGGGGGGCTACAATGAGCAGTTCTTC; CDR3: CSASRGGYNEQFF
D: NA; V: TRBV5-1; size: few; J: TRBJ1-2; DNA: TGCGCCAGCAGAGGGGAGTATGGCTACACCTTC; CDR3: CASRGEYGYTF
D: NA; V: TRBV6-1; size: NA; J: TRBJ2-7; DNA: TGTGCCAGCAGACGCGGACCGACCCCCAGCTCCTACGAGCAGTACTTC; CDR3: CASRRGPTPSSYEQYF
D: NA; V: TRBV20-1; size: NA; J: TRBJ2-3; DNA: TGCAGTGCTAGAAGAGAAGCTAGCCGGGCAGATACGCAGTATTTT; CDR3: CSARREASRADTQYF
D: TRBD1; V: TRBV9; size: NA; J: TRBJ2-2; DNA: TGTGCCAGCAGCGTAGCTTGGCAGGGGGCCACCGGGGAGCTGTTTTTT; CDR3: CASSVAWQGATGELFF
D: NA; V: TRBV18; size: many; J: TRBJ2-3; DNA: TGTGCCAGCTCACTGACGGGGAGCACAGATACGCAGTATTTT; CDR3: CASSLTGSTDTQYF
D: NA; V: TRBV7-2; size: NA; J: TRBJ1-5; DNA: TGTGCCAGCAGCTTTTTAACAGGGACTCAGCCCCAGCATTTT; CDR3: CASSFLTGTQPQHF
D: TRBD1; V: TRBV5-1; size: few; J: TRBJ1-1; DNA: TGCGCCAGCAGCTTGGAGGTAGGGGGCAACACTGAAGCTTTCTTT; CDR3: CASSLEVGGNTEAFF
D: NA; V: TRBV12-3/TRBV12-4; size: many; J: TRBJ2-5; DNA: TGCGCCAGCAGCTTGGGGGGCCAAGAGACCCAGTACTTC; CDR3: CASSLGGQETQYF
D: NA; V: TRBV12-3/TRBV12-4; size: NA; J: TRBJ1-5; DNA: TGTGCCAGCAGTTCAGGGTACAATCAGCCCCAGCATTTT; CDR3: CASSSGYNQPQHF
D: NA; V: TRBV15; size: NA; J: TRBJ2-1; DNA: TGTGCCACCAGCAGAGATGGGACTGGGAGCTCCTACAATGAGCAGTTCTTC; CDR3: CATSRDGTGSSYNEQFF
D: NA; V: TRBV5-1; size: NA; J: TRBJ2-5; DNA: TGCGCCAGCAGCCCGCAGTCGGGGAGGGAGACCCAGTACTTC; CDR3: CASSPQSGRETQYF
D: TRBD1; V: TRBV4-2; size: few; J: TRBJ2-2; DNA: TGTGCCAGCAGCCAAGCCGGACAGGGAAACGGGGAGCTGTTTTTT; CDR3: CASSQAGQGNGELFF
D: NA; V: TRBV20-1; size: few; J: TRBJ1-2; DNA: TGCAGTGCTAGGAGTACGACAGAGGGCGGCTATGGCTACACCTTC; CDR3: CSARSTTEGGYGYTF
D: NA; V: TRBV6-5; size: few; J: TRBJ2-7; DNA: TGTGCCAGCAGTTACAGGGGAGGGCAGTACTTC; CDR3: CASSYRGGQYF
D: NA; V: TRBV5-4; size: few; J: TRBJ1-1; DNA: TGTGCCAGCAGCTTTGGATGGACTGAAGCTTTCTTT; CDR3: CASSFGWTEAFF
D: NA; V: TRBV20-1; size: once; J: TRBJ2-3; DNA: TGCAGTGCGGGACCCGGGACTGTGCCTAGGGGGACGCAGTATTTT; CDR3: CSAGPGTVPRGTQYF
D: NA; V: TRBV6-1; size: few; J: TRBJ2-1; DNA: TGTGCCAGCAGCCCTAGCAGCTCCTACAATGAGCAGTTCTTC; CDR3: CASSPSSSYNEQFF
D: TRBD2; V: TRBV27; size: NA; J: TRBJ2-2; DNA: TGTGCCAGCAGTGCTCGACTAGCGGGGAGCGGGGAGCTGTTTTTT; CDR3: CASSARLAGSGELFF
D: TRBD2; V: TRBV29-1; size: many; J: TRBJ2-5; DNA: TGCAGCGTTGGGACTAGCGGTCGGCAAGAGACCCAGTACTTC; CDR3: CSVGTSGRQETQYF
D: TRBD1; V: TRBV6-1; size: NA; J: TRBJ2-7; DNA: TGTGCCAGCAGCAACACAGGGGGCGTCTACGAGCAGTACTTC; CDR3: CASSNTGGVYEQYF
D: TRBD1; V: TRBV5-1; size: few; J: TRBJ2-7; DNA: TGCGCCAGCGTCCCCGGGGACAGGAGCGGGGAGCAGTACTTC; CDR3: CASVPGDRSGEQYF
D: NA; V: TRBV3-1; size: few; J: TRBJ1-1; DNA: TGTGCCAGCAGCCAAACCGCGAGTAGGTCTGAAGCTTTCTTT; CDR3: CASSQTASRSEAFF
D: NA; V: TRBV4-3; size: many; J: TRBJ1-2; DNA: TGCGCCAGCAGCCAACGAGGGATAGGGGGCTACACCTTC; CDR3: CASSQRGIGGYTF
D: NA; V: TRBV9; size: few; J: TRBJ1-2; DNA: TGTGCCAGCAGCGTAGGGGAGAACTATGGCTACACCTTC; CDR3: CASSVGENYGYTF
D: TRBD2; V: TRBV6-5; size: few; J: TRBJ2-3; DNA: TGTGCCAGCAGTTACGCACTAGCGGGCCGGGGCGGGACGCAGTATTTT; CDR3: CASSYALAGRGGTQYF
D: TRBD1; V: TRBV6-1; size: few; J: TRBJ2-5; DNA: TGTGCCAGCAGCTCAAGACAGGGGTTAGCCCAGTACTTC; CDR3: CASSSRQGLAQYF
D: TRBD1; V: TRBV5-1; size: NA; J: TRBJ2-2; DNA: TGCGCCAGCAGCTCACAAACGACAGGGACCGGGGAGCTGTTTTTT; CDR3: CASSSQTTGTGELFF
D: NA; V: TRBV4-1; size: many; J: TRBJ2-7; DNA: TGCGCCAGCAGCCAGAGAGGAGGGGCCACCTACGAGCAGTACTTC; CDR3: CASSQRGGATYEQYF
D: TRBD1; V: TRBV28; size: few; J: TRBJ1-6; DNA: TGTGCCAGCAGACCCATATTTCGGACAGGGTATAATTCACCCCTCCACTTT; CDR3: CASRPIFRTGYNSPLHF